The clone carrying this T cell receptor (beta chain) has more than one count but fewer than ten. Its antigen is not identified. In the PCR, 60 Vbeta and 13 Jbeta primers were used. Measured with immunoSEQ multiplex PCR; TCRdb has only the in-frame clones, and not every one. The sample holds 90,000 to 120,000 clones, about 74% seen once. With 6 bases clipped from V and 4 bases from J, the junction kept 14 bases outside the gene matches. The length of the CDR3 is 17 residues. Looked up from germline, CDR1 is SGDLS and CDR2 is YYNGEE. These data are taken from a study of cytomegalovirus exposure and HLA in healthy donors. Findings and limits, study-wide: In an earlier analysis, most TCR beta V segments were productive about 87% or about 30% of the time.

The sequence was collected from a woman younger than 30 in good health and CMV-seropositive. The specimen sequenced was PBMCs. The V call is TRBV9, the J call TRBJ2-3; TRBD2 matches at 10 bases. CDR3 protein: CASTLEAGGPVADTQYF. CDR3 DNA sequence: TGTGCCAGCACCTTGGAAGCGGGAGGGCCGGTGGCAGATACGCAGTATTTT. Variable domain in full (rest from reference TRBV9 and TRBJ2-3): DSGVTQTPKHLITATGQRVTLRCSPRSGDLSVYWYQQSLDQGLQFLIQYYNGEERAKGNILERFSAQQFPDLHSELNLSSLELGDSALYFCASTLEAGGPVADTQYFGPGTRLTVL.